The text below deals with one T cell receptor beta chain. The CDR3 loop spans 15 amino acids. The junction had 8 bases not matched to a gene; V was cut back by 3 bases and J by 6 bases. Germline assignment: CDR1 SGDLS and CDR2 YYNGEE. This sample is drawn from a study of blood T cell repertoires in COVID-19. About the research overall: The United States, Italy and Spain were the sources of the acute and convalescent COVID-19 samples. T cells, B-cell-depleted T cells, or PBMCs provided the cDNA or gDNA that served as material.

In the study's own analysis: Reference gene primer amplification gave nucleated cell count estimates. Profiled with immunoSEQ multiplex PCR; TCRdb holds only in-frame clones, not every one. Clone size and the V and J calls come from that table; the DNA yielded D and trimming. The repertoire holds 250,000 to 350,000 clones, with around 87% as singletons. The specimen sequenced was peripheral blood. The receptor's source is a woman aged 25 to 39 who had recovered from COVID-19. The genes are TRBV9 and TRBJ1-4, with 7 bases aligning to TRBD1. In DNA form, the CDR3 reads TGTGCCAGCAGCGACTCGGGACAGAGATATGAAAAACTGTTTTTT. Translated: CASSDSGQRYEKLFF.